The T cell receptor (beta chain) under discussion was sequenced for a study of regulatory T cells in long-lasting Graves disease. CDR1 and CDR2 from the germline V gene are SNHLY and FYNNEI. Trimming removed 6 bases at V and 6 bases at J, with 15 bases between. This CDR3 is 13 amino acids long. Time point: newly diagnosed GD, antithyroid drugs for less than 3 months. The TCR library was made from RNA extracted from PBMCs. Construction of TCR beta libraries relied on iRepertoire HTBI primers and on Arm-PCR targeting CDR3 regions. A single record per CDR3 protein comes from TCRdb applying MiXCR to the multiplex PCR reads. The sample includes about 620,000 distinct CDR3 sequences, approximately 15% of them seen just once. This clonotype was recorded at least ten times. Separately, the same data were catalogued under a study of T cells in Graves' hyperthyroidism and ophthalmopathy. According to that study: Appearing also in blood were most of the thyroid clonotypes expanded above 0.001.

The TCR comes from a woman in her thirties with Graves disease. Sequencing was performed on peripheral blood mononuclear cells (PBMCs), taken at new diagnosis, from a patient treated with antithyroid drugs. The gene calls are TRBV2 and TRBJ2-7; tentative D call: TRBD2 (6 bases). CDR3 nucleotides: TGTGCCAGCAGCGCTAGACTAGAACTCGAGCAGTACTTC. Its protein is CASSARLELEQYF.